This T cell receptor (beta chain) was sequenced in a study of tumor-infiltrating lymphocytes in primary liver carcinoma. General study points: The study found a significantly higher top-250-clone fraction in tumors than in blood (p = 0.039). Paired tumor-adjacent and tumor-blood samples overlapped less than tumor region pairs did.

Priming with a constant-region primer yielded TCR beta cDNA from 500 ng total RNA. Modified slightly, ARM-PCR produced TCR beta libraries over three nested multiplex PCR rounds. With TRBV1-TRBV30 forward primers and a C-beta reverse primer, the first two PCR rounds were run for approximately 9 cycles each. TCRdb reprocessed the multiplex PCR reads with MiXCR, giving one entry per CDR3 protein. The table records 300,000 to 350,000 distinct CDR3 sequences, approximately 58% of them present only once. Germline V gene data show CDR1 as MNHNS and CDR2 as SASEGT. The CDR3 runs to 11 residues. Between the trimmed V and J ends, which lost 11 bases and 8 bases, there was a span of 13 bases. RNA isolated from unsorted whole blood supplied the blood RNA, with germline DNA also extracted. This clonotype was picked up a small number of times. Its antigen is still unknown.

Sequencing input: peripheral blood. V gene TRBV6-1 combines with J gene TRBJ1-5; a possible D gene is TRBD1 (5 bases). The TCR comes from a woman aged 30 to 39 with primary liver carcinoma and hepatitis B virus infection. The CDR3 DNA reads as TGTGCCGCGGGGGGGGTAGAGCCCCAGCATTTT. This codes for CAAGGVEPQHF.